This T cell receptor (beta chain) stems from a study of identical twins. This clonotype has a handful of counts. Trimming stripped 8 bases from V and 0 bases from J, with 10 bases between. Germline values: CDR1 ENHRY, CDR2 SYGVKD. This CDR3 has 14 amino acids. TCRdb re-derived calls from the 5' RACE reads in MiXCR, one entry per CDR3 protein. Of about 530,000 distinct CDR3 sequences in the sample, approximately 20% are singletons; the top ten hold about 0.5%. These data also formed part of another study, on yellow fever vaccine responses in identical twins.

The clonotype originates from a woman aged 18-29 years in good health. Sequenced material: CD4+ T cells sorted from blood. The V and J genes are TRBV10-3 and TRBJ2-2; D may be TRBD1 (5 bases). The CDR3 DNA is TGTGCCATCTCGACAGCCTCGAACACCGGGGAGCTGTTTTTT. It codes for CAISTASNTGELFF.